This TCR beta chain comes out of a study of blood T cell repertoires in COVID-19. On the study more broadly: Researchers got acute and convalescent COVID-19 samples from the United States, Italy and Spain. The analysed material was cDNA or gDNA that came from T cells, B-cell-depleted T cells, or PBMCs.

Original processing notes: From reference gene primer amplification, estimates of nucleated cell counts were derived. Sequenced by immunoSEQ multiplex PCR; TCRdb stores in-frame clones only, minus some. V and J calls and clone size are copied from that table; D and trimming were computed from the DNA. In the table there are about 50,000 clones, roughly 91% of which are singletons. This clone was seen only once. Trimming pared 3 bases from V and 6 bases from J, leaving 16 bases between. The germline V gene encodes CDR1 SGHAT and CDR2 FQNNGV. This CDR3 comprises 15 residues. The sequenced sample was peripheral blood. The chain combines TRBV11-2 with TRBJ2-3; D is uncertain. This receptor was obtained from a man at least 80 years old with active or convalescent COVID-19. Written as DNA, the CDR3 is TGTGCCAGCAGCTTTCTCCTGACTCTGACCGATACGCAGTATTTT. Protein: CASSFLLTLTDTQYF.